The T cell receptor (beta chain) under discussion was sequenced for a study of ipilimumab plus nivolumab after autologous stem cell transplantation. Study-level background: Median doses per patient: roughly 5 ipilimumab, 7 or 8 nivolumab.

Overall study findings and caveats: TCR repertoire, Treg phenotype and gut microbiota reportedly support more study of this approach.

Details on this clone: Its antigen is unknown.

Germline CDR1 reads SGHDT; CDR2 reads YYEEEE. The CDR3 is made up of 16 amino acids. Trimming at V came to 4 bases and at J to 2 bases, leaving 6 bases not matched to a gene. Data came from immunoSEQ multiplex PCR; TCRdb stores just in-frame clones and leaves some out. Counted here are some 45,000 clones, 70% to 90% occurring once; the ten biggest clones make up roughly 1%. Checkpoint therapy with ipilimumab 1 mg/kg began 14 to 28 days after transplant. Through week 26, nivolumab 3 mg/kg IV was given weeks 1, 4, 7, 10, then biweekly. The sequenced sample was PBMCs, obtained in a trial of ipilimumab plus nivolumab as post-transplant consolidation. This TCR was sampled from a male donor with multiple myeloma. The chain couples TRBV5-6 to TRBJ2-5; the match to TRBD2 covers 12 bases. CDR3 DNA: TGTGCCAGCAGCCTAGGACTAGCGGGGTTTCAAGAGACCCAGTACTTC. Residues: CASSLGLAGFQETQYF.